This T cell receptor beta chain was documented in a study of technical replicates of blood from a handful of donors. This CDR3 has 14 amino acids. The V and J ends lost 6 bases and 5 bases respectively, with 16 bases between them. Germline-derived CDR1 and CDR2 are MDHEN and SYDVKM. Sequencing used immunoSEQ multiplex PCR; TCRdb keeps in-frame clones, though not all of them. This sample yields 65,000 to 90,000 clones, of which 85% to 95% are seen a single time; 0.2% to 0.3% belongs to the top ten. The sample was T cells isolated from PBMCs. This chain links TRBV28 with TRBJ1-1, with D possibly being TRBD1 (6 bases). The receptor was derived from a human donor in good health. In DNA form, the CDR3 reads TGTGCCAGCAGCCCCCCCGCAGGGGAGACTGAAGCTTTCTTT. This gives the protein CASSPPAGETEAFF.